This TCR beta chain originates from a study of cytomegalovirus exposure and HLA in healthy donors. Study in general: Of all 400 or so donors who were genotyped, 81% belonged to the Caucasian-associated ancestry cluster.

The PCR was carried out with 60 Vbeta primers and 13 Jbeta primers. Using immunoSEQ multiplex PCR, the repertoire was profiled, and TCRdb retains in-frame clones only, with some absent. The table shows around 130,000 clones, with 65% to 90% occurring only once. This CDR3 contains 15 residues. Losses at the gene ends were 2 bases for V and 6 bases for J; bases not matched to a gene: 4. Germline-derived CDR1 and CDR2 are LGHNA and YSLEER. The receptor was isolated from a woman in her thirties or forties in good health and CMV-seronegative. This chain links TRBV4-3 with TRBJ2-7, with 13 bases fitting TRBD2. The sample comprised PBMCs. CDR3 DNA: TGCGCCAGCAGCCAAAATCGACTAGCGGGAGGCGAGCAGTACTTC. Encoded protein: CASSQNRLAGGEQYF.